This record looks at one T cell receptor (beta chain) sequence and its context. Method: immunoSEQ multiplex PCR; TCRdb's copy keeps in-frame clones and lacks some. The sample holds 300,000 to 350,000 clones, about nine tenths seen once. Trimming took 0 bases from V and 0 from J, leaving 8 bases between them. CDR3 length: 15 residues. Germline loops: CDR1 LGHNT, CDR2 FRNRAP. This sample is drawn from a study of blood T cell repertoires in COVID-19. Study-wide context: Both acute and convalescent COVID-19 samples were obtained from the United States, Italy and Spain. PBMCs, B-cell-depleted T cells, or T cells provided the cDNA or gDNA that made up the material.

The chain combines TRBV12-5 with TRBJ1-1; D gene uncertain. The source is an older woman with COVID-19, enrolled during active disease. Sample: peripheral blood. The CDR3 DNA follows: TGTGCTAGTGGTTTGGTAAACAGCATGAACACTGAAGCTTTCTTT. Encoded protein: CASGLVNSMNTEAFF.